Listed below are T cell receptor beta chains from one sample, sequenced in a study of cytomegalovirus exposure and HLA in healthy donors. Data came from immunoSEQ multiplex PCR; TCRdb stores just in-frame clones and leaves some out. This sample has 100,000 to 120,000 clones, with 65% to 85% found just once. The sample was PBMCs. Every receptor here comes from a woman between 25 and 40 years old in good health and CMV-seropositive. The CDR3 runs from the conserved cysteine through the conserved F or W. The D gene is left open where the match is weak. Clone size is given for some rows only: seen once, a few or many times, or a class if the clone is expanded.

J: TRBJ2-7; size: few; D: -; V: TRBV5-1; length: 13; CDR3: CASSFTRDYEQYF; DNA: TGCGCCAGCAGCTTTACACGGGACTACGAGCAGTACTTC
J: TRBJ2-5; size: -; D: TRBD2; V: TRBV9; length: 16; CDR3: CASSASGLAVQETQYF; DNA: TGTGCCAGCAGCGCCTCGGGACTAGCGGTACAAGAGACCCAGTACTTC
J: TRBJ1-2; size: once; D: -; V: TRBV5-1; length: 15; CDR3: CASSLAYRDNYGYTF; DNA: TGCGCCAGCAGCTTGGCTTACAGAGACAACTATGGCTACACCTTC
J: TRBJ2-3; size: -; D: TRBD2; V: TRBV9; length: 17; CDR3: CASSVEGLAIYTDTQYF; DNA: TGTGCCAGCAGCGTAGAGGGACTAGCGATTTACACAGATACGCAGTATTTT
J: TRBJ1-1; size: once; D: -; V: TRBV6-6; length: 11; CDR3: CASKAGSEAFF; DNA: TGTGCCAGCAAGGCAGGGTCTGAAGCTTTCTTT
J: TRBJ1-4; size: few; D: TRBD1; V: TRBV7-9; length: 14; CDR3: CASSFQGAGEKLFF; DNA: TGTGCCAGCAGCTTTCAGGGGGCGGGTGAAAAACTGTTTTTT
J: TRBJ2-7; size: -; D: -; V: TRBV7-8; length: 14; CDR3: CASSLGTASYEQYF; DNA: TGTGCCAGCAGCTTAGGGACAGCGTCCTACGAGCAGTACTTC
J: TRBJ1-5; size: -; D: -; V: TRBV11-2; length: 13; CDR3: CASSWEYHQPQHF; DNA: TGTGCCAGCAGCTGGGAGTACCATCAGCCCCAGCATTTT
J: TRBJ1-1; size: -; D: -; V: TRBV5-6; length: 14; CDR3: CASRVGSGDTEAFF; DNA: TGTGCCAGCAGGGTTGGGTCAGGGGACACTGAAGCTTTCTTT
J: TRBJ1-5; size: -; D: -; V: TRBV6-5; length: 14; CDR3: CASSYSGGNQPQHF; DNA: TGTGCCAGCAGTTACTCAGGGGGCAATCAGCCCCAGCATTTT
J: TRBJ1-3; size: -; D: -; V: TRBV7-8; length: 16; CDR3: CASSLEGVDYGNTIYF; DNA: TGTGCCAGCAGCTTAGAGGGGGTGGATTATGGAAACACCATATATTTT